The next 19 T cell receptor beta chains were all read from a single sample in a study of patients and donors after allogeneic stem cell transplantation. Each CDR3 protein gets one entry after TCRdb re-called the RT-PCR reads with MiXCR. The sample has 200,000 to 250,000 distinct CDR3 sequences; 13% to 15% are singletons. Sequencing was performed on blood, either unsorted or a sorted T cell fraction (not recorded which). Every receptor here comes from a human donor who was either an allogeneic HSCT recipient or a stem cell or donor lymphocyte infusion donor (not recorded which). It is not recorded whose cells these are; they may come from a transplant donor.

This clonotype was seen a handful of times. V and J are TRBV7-2 and TRBJ2-5, with a tentative D call TRBD1 (5 bases). This CDR3 is 14 amino acids long. Trimming removed 2 bases at V and 5 bases at J, with 12 bases between. Germline V gene data show CDR1 as SGHTA and CDR2 as FQGNSA. The chain's CDR3 is CASSLQGTYETQYF. Written as DNA, the CDR3 is TGTGCCAGCAGCTTACAGGGAACTTACGAGACCCAGTACTTC.

This clonotype appeared a single time. The J gene is TRBJ2-1, the V gene TRBV14; 10 bases align to TRBD1. In germline, CDR1 is SGHDN, CDR2 FVKESK. With V trimmed by 4 bases and J by 7 bases, 10 bases remained unmatched. The CDR3 is made up of 16 amino acids. The CDR3 here is CASSPRTGGKSNEQFF. CDR3 DNA sequence: TGTGCCAGCAGCCCTCGGACAGGGGGGAAGAGTAATGAGCAGTTCTTC. Drawing the rest from reference TRBV14 and TRBJ2-1, the complete variable domain is EAGVTQFPSHSVIEKGQTVTLRCDPISGHDNLYWYRRVMGKEIKFLLHFVKESKQDESGMPNNRFLAERTGGTYSTLKVQPAELEDSGVYFCASSPRTGGKSNEQFFGPGTRLTVL.

This clonotype was detected many times. This chain joins TRBV12-3 or TRBV12-4 and TRBJ2-1; D might be TRBD1 or TRBD2, each matching 7 bases. The CDR3 totals 16 residues. V dropped 6 bases and J dropped 6 bases, with 21 bases sitting between them. This chain's CDR3 is CASRTEGRGGLNEQFF. The CDR3 nucleotides are TGTGCCAGCAGGACCGAGGGCAGGGGGGGTCTCAATGAGCAGTTCTTC.

Only a few counts were recorded for this clonotype. The chain is built from TRBV5-1 and TRBJ2-3, with unresolved D. The CDR3 loop spans 13 amino acids. The germline gives CDR1 SGHRS, CDR2 YFSETQ. Trimming took off 1 base at V and 5 bases at J, with 8 bases between the two ends. Here the CDR3 DNA reads TGCGCCAGCAGCTTGCTTGCTGGAGATACGCAGTATTTT. This gives the protein CASSLLAGDTQYF.

The rearrangement uses TRBV30 and TRBJ2-7; possibly TRBD1 for D (5 bases). CDR3 length equals 13 residues. Germline CDR1 reads GTSNPN; CDR2 reads SVGIG (reference sequence). Trimming shortened V by 0 bases and J by 7 bases, and 13 bases separated the two germline ends. The CDR3 DNA reads as TGTGCCTGGAGTGTACGCAGGGCTGGGGAGCAGTACTTC. Protein: CAWSVRRAGEQYF.

This rearrangement joins TRBV11-1 to TRBJ2-7; 9 bases match TRBD2. CDR1 is SGHAT, CDR2 FQDESV, per germline (reference sequence). The CDR3 is 17 amino acids. V lost 3 bases and J lost 3; bases outside the gene matches: 12. The CDR3 bases are TGTGCCAGCAGCTTGAATGGGGCTAGCGGGACTGTCTACGAGCAGTACTTC. Residues: CASSLNGASGTVYEQYF. The variable domain in full, completed from reference TRBV11-1 and TRBJ2-7, reads EAEVAQSPRYKITEKSQAVAFWCDPISGHATLYWYRQILGQGPELLVQFQDESVVDDSQLPKDRFSAERLKGVDSTLKIQPAELGDSAMYLCASSLNGASGTVYEQYFGPGTRLTVT.

V usage is TRBV20-1 and J usage is TRBJ2-7, with TRBD1 matching 9 bases. J lost 5 bases, V lost 3 bases, and 8 bases had no gene match. Germline CDR1 DFQATT, CDR2 SNEGSKA (reference sequence). This CDR3 region has 14 residues. Here the CDR3 DNA reads TGCAGTGCTAGGACAGGGGGACGGAGGGACGAGCAGTACTTC. This gives the protein CSARTGGRRDEQYF.

This clonotype was observed a handful of times. The chain carries TRBV7-9 and TRBJ1-1; D remains unclear. Trimming pared 1 base from V and 4 bases from J, leaving 10 bases between. This CDR3 contains 14 residues. Germline CDR1 and CDR2: SEHNR and FQNEAQ (reference sequence). The CDR3 bases are TGTGCCAGCAGCTTAGTTCGCAGGCCCACTGAAGCTTTCTTT. The encoded protein is CASSLVRRPTEAFF.

This clonotype was detected ten times or more. V and J are TRBV29-1 and TRBJ2-3, with D unclear. Germline V gene sequence: CDR1 SQVTM, CDR2 ANQGSEA. V lost 4 bases and J lost 5, with 13 bases in between. CDR3 length: 13 amino acids. DNA for the CDR3: TGCAGCGTTGCCGGGTCTCCCGTAGATACGCAGTATTTT. Protein product: CSVAGSPVDTQYF.

Many counts were recorded for this clonotype. V usage is TRBV20-1 and J usage is TRBJ2-5; the D call may be TRBD1 or TRBD2 (5 bases each). The CDR3 contains 13 residues. CDR1 is DFQATT, CDR2 SNEGSKA, per germline (reference sequence). Trimming took off 5 bases at V and 4 bases at J, with 14 bases between the two ends. CDR3 DNA: TGCAGTGCTCTTGGGGAGAGGGGAGAGACCCAGTACTTC. Translated: CSALGERGETQYF.

This clonotype has a count of ten or more. The chain is built from TRBV6-2 or TRBV6-3 and TRBJ2-1; 12 bases map to TRBD2. Germline V gene lookup returns CDR1 MNHEY and CDR2 SVGEGT. The CDR3 sequence is 16 residues long. Trimming took 6 bases from V and 9 from J; bases not matched to a gene: 12. This chain's CDR3 is CASRRLAGAQGGEQFF. The DNA for the CDR3 is TGTGCCAGCAGAAGACTAGCGGGGGCCCAGGGGGGTGAGCAGTTCTTC.

V usage is TRBV7-2 and J usage is TRBJ2-1; 8 bases fit TRBD2. The CDR3 loop spans 15 amino acids. The V gene end was trimmed by 5 bases and the J gene end by 9 bases; junction bases not matched to a gene: 12. Germline-derived CDR1 and CDR2 are SGHTA and FQGNSA. The CDR3 here is CASSAGTRGLAEQFF. The DNA for the CDR3 is TGTGCCAGCAGCGCCGGGACTAGGGGGTTGGCTGAGCAGTTCTTC.

This clonotype was counted at least ten times. The chain carries TRBV12-3 or TRBV12-4 and TRBJ2-2, with 15 bases that match TRBD2. The trim removed 6 bases at V and 7 bases at J, leaving 9 bases unmatched. CDR3 length equals 17 residues. CDR3 nucleotide sequence: TGTGCCAGCAGGGCCGGACTAGCGGGGGGGCCTGACGGGGAGCTGTTTTTT. Its protein is CASRAGLAGGPDGELFF.

This clonotype was counted many times. The J gene is TRBJ1-1, the V gene TRBV4-1; TRBD1 might be the D (5 bases). Germline CDR1 is MGHRA and CDR2 is YSYEKL. Trimming shortened V by 0 bases and J by 5 bases, and 13 bases separated the two germline ends. The CDR3 contains 15 residues. Here the CDR3 reads CASSQEAGRRTEAFF. CDR3 nucleotides: TGCGCCAGCAGCCAAGAGGCAGGGCGAAGGACTGAAGCTTTCTTT.

This clonotype has a handful of counts. This sequence joins TRBV2 and TRBJ1-6, with D perhaps TRBD1 (6 bases). The CDR3 contains 15 residues. V was pared by 3 bases and J by 7 bases, with 13 bases between. CDR1 and CDR2 from the germline V gene are SNHLY and FYNNEI. CDR3 sequence: CASSDRQGSNSPLHF. CDR3 sequence (DNA): TGTGCCAGCAGTGACCGGCAGGGGTCGAATTCACCCCTCCACTTT.

In its sample, this clonotype was seen many times. V gene TRBV19 combines with J gene TRBJ1-5; perhaps TRBD1 as D (6 bases). Germline CDR1 is LNHDA and CDR2 is SQIVND (reference sequence). V lost 2 bases and J 2 bases, leaving 13 bases between the germline ends. CDR3 size: 16 residues. The CDR3 DNA sequence: TGTGCCAGTAGTATATACGGGGGGCAGGGCAATCAGCCCCAGCATTTT. It translates to CASSIYGGQGNQPQHF. Drawing the rest from reference TRBV19 and TRBJ1-5, the complete variable domain is DGGITQSPKYLFRKEGQNVTLSCEQNLNHDAMYWYRQDPGQGLRLIYYSQIVNDFQKGDIAEGYSVSREKKESFPLTVTSAQKNPTAFYLCASSIYGGQGNQPQHFGDGTRLSIL.

This clonotype was seen many times. V usage is TRBV11-3 and J usage is TRBJ2-2; 10 bases are a match to TRBD1. CDR1 and CDR2 from the germline V gene are SGHNT and YENEEA. The ends lost 5 bases at V and 6 bases at J; junction bases unmatched: 3. This CDR3 is 14 amino acids long. CDR3 sequence reads: CASSPGQGSGELFF. The CDR3 DNA follows: TGTGCCAGCAGCCCGGGACAGGGGTCCGGGGAGCTGTTTTTT.

A few counts support this clonotype. The chain couples TRBV5-4 to TRBJ1-2; D perhaps matches TRBD1 (6 bases). This CDR3 is built from 14 residues. In germline, CDR1 is SGHNT, CDR2 YYREEE (reference sequence). Between the trimmed V and J ends, which lost 7 bases and 5 bases, there was a span of 18 bases. CDR3 DNA: TGTGCCAGCGGACAGTTTTGGACTGGTTATGGCTACACCTTC. It translates to CASGQFWTGYGYTF.

This clonotype was observed many times. V is TRBV6-4 and J is TRBJ1-5; 7 nucleotides line up with TRBD1. The CDR3 spans 16 residues. The trim removed 5 bases at V and 1 base at J, leaving 8 bases unmatched. Germline V CDR1 and CDR2: MRHNA, SNTAGT. The CDR3 here is CASSTGQVSSNQPQHF. CDR3 sequence (DNA): TGTGCCAGCAGTACCGGACAGGTTTCCAGCAATCAGCCCCAGCATTTT.